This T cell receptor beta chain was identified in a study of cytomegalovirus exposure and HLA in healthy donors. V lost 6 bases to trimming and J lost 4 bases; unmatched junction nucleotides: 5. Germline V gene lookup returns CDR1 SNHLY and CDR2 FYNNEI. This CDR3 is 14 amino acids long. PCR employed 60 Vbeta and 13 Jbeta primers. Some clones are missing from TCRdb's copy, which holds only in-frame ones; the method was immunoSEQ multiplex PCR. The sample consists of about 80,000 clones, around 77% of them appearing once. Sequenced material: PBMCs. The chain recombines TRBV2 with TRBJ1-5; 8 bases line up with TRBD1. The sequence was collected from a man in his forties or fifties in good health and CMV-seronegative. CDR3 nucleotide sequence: TGTGCCAGCAGGGCCGGGACAGGTAATCAGCCCCAGCATTTT. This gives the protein CASRAGTGNQPQHF.